The next 10 T cell receptor beta chains were all read from a single sample in a study of lymphopenia after photon versus proton radiotherapy. Assay used: immunoSEQ multiplex PCR; TCRdb lists only in-frame clones, some missing. Among tens of thousands of clones listed, over 75% were seen once. The specimen was peripheral blood, collected from a patient treated with proton-based radiotherapy. The receptors here all came from a woman between 65 and 79 years old with pancreatic cancer.

V is TRBV4-2 and J is TRBJ2-7; no definite D call. V gave up 0 bases and J gave up 2 bases, with 17 bases separating them. The germline V gene encodes CDR1 LGHNA and CDR2 YNFKEQ. The CDR3 contains 17 residues. The CDR3 here is CASSQELQPFSPYEQYF. CDR3 nucleotide sequence: TGTGCCAGCAGCCAAGAGTTACAGCCGTTCAGCCCCTACGAGCAGTACTTC.

This rearrangement joins TRBV29-1 to TRBJ2-5; perhaps TRBD1 as D (6 bases). The V gene's germline CDR1 is SQVTM and CDR2 ANQGSEA. The CDR3 totals 14 residues. With 6 bases removed from V and 7 bases from J, the gap between germline ends came to 21 bases. CDR3 DNA: TGCAGCGTACCTCCGACAGGAGTGAGATCGACCCAGTACTTC. It translates to CSVPPTGVRSTQYF. The full variable domain, with the rest looked up from reference TRBV29-1 and TRBJ2-5, is SAVISQKPSRDICQRGTSLTIQCQVDSQVTMMFWYRQQPGQSLTLIATANQGSEATYESGFVIDKFPISRPNLTFSTLTVSNMSPEDSSIYLCSVPPTGVRSTQYFGPGTRLLVL.

The chain has TRBV27 and TRBJ2-1; maybe TRBD2 (6 bases). The CDR3 extends over 15 amino acids. The V end lost 5 bases, the J end lost 6 bases, and 17 bases lay between the germline ends. The germline V gene has CDR1 MNHEY and CDR2 SMNVEV (reference sequence). The CDR3 spells CASSEEPGTANEQFF. CDR3 nucleotides: TGTGCCAGCAGTGAGGAACCCGGGACTGCCAATGAGCAGTTCTTC.

The chain joins TRBV27 to TRBJ2-1; maybe TRBD2 (6 bases). The CDR3 length is 16 residues. CDR1 MNHEY and CDR2 SMNVEV come from the germline V gene (reference sequence). The V and J ends lost 4 bases and 6 bases respectively, with 19 bases between them. CDR3 sequence reads: CASSSYGGTSTNEQFF. The DNA for the CDR3 is TGTGCCAGCAGTTCCTACGGAGGGACTTCTACCAATGAGCAGTTCTTC.

This clone was observed a handful of times. The chain carries TRBV19 and TRBJ1-5; D call uncertain. V was clipped by 3 bases and J by 0 bases, with 9 bases between them. Germline V CDR1 and CDR2: LNHDA, SQIVND (reference sequence). The CDR3 spans 15 residues. The CDR3 DNA reads as TGTGCCAGTAGTATTAACGGATATAGCAATCAGCCCCAGCATTTT. Protein product: CASSINGYSNQPQHF.

The chain carries TRBV18 and TRBJ2-7; D is undetermined. The ends were cut back, 3 bases at V and 6 bases at J, with 15 bases in the middle. Germline V gene data show CDR1 as KGHSH and CDR2 as LQKENI. CDR3 size: 14 residues. CDR3 bases: TGTGCCAGCTCACCCCCGGCCGTTTGGGGCGAGCAGTACTTC. It encodes CASSPPAVWGEQYF.

The chain recombines TRBV5-1 with TRBJ2-3; D call uncertain. The germline gives CDR1 SGHRS, CDR2 YFSETQ. V dropped 2 bases and J dropped 0 bases, with 10 bases sitting between them. The CDR3 consists of 15 residues. The CDR3 reads CASSFRAVSTDTQYF. The CDR3, as DNA: TGCGCCAGCAGCTTTAGGGCGGTTAGCACAGATACGCAGTATTTT.

This chain connects TRBV28 to TRBJ2-4; 10 nucleotides agree with TRBD1. CDR3 length equals 14 residues. V gave up 8 bases and J gave up 9 bases; unmatched junction bases: 10. Per the germline V gene, CDR1 is MDHEN and CDR2 is SYDVKM. CDR3 protein: CASDPGQGTAIQYF. CDR3 DNA: TGTGCCAGCGATCCGGGACAGGGGACTGCCATTCAGTACTTC.

This clone occurred once. The chain links TRBV11-1 to TRBJ2-1, with D possibly TRBD2 on 5 matching bases. CDR1 is SGHAT and CDR2 is FQDESV in the germline V gene (reference sequence). The CDR3 spans 17 residues. V dropped 1 base and J dropped 7 bases, with 20 bases sitting between them. The CDR3 region is CASSLEIGNSPGNEQFF. The CDR3 nucleotides read TGTGCCAGCAGCTTAGAGATCGGGAACTCTCCCGGGAATGAGCAGTTCTTC.

This clone was detected a few times. The chain carries TRBV29-1 and TRBJ2-7, with a weak D call TRBD1 (5 bases). The ends were cut back, 0 bases at V and 5 bases at J, with 20 bases in the middle. This CDR3 has 16 residues. Germline CDR1 reads SQVTM; CDR2 reads ANQGSEA. In DNA, the CDR3 is TGCAGCGTTGAAGATAATGGGGCGGCGAACAGCGACGAGCAGTACTTC. The encoded protein is CSVEDNGAANSDEQYF.